This TCR beta chain originates from a study of shared clonotypes between healthy human individuals. Study context: Three plates each covered CD4 naive and memory; CD8 naive two, CD8 memory one.

This clone has a single count. The same CDR3 can be traced to other DNA sequences in this sample. The CDR3 loop spans 15 amino acids. V shed 2 bases, J shed 1 base, and the junction held 4 bases outside the gene matches. The V gene's germline CDR1 is SGHTA and CDR2 FQGNSA. Recent vaccinations or acute infections were absent in the healthy HIV-negative adult donors. Original handling: ImmunoSEQ junction-only sequences lacked quality scores, so their filtering differed. TCRdb keeps only in-frame clones here, not all; method: immunoSEQ multiplex PCR. V, J and clone size are taken as reported in that table, and D and trimming were inferred from the DNA itself. The data hold roughly 1,600,000 clones, with approximately 98.5% observed a single time.

The sequence was obtained from a man aged 25-45 years in good health. Material for sequencing was naive CD4+ T cells sorted from blood. The sample's subset: CD45RA+ positively selected. The chain has TRBV7-2 and TRBJ2-7; 8 bases are shared with TRBD2. CDR3 nucleotides: TGTGCCAGCAGCTTAACTAGCGGAGCATCCTACGAGCAGTACTTC. Amino acid sequence: CASSLTSGASYEQYF.